The 15 T cell receptor beta chains below come from one sample, sequenced in a study of shared clonotypes between healthy human individuals. Positively selected for CCR7, the CD45RO-negative cells used as naive CD8 cells excluded terminally differentiated effector memory CD45RA+ cells. Clones were read by immunoSEQ multiplex PCR, and TCRdb kept only the in-frame ones, dropping some. The profile covers about 1.9 million clones, with 93% appearing a single time and around 1.7% taken by the ten largest. Input material: naive CD8+ T cells from PBMCs. The receptors derive from a man in his late teens or twenties in good health. Some clones in this sample may be carry-over from other donors' samples.

The V call is TRBV7-6, the J call TRBJ2-7; 8 bases are shared with TRBD2. The CDR3 contains 16 residues. J was trimmed by 2 bases and V by 1 base; bases with no gene match: 7. Germline V gene sequence: CDR1 SGHVS, CDR2 FNYEAQ. The CDR3 region is CASSLESPSGPYEQYF. As DNA, the CDR3 is TGTGCCAGCAGCTTAGAATCTCCTAGCGGGCCCTACGAGCAGTACTTC.

V gene TRBV28 combines with J gene TRBJ2-3; 9 bases are a match to TRBD2. V was clipped by 1 base and J by 2 bases; unmatched bases: 7. CDR1 is MDHEN, CDR2 SYDVKM, per germline. The length of the CDR3 is 17 residues. CDR3 in amino acids: CASSLLGLAPTTDTQYF. In nucleotides, the CDR3 is TGTGCCAGCAGTTTATTGGGACTAGCCCCGACCACAGATACGCAGTATTTT. Full variable domain (rest looked up from reference TRBV28 and TRBJ2-3): DVKVTQSSRYLVKRTGEKVFLECVQDMDHENMFWYRQDPGLGLRLIYFSYDVKMKEKGDIPEGYSVSREKKERFSLILESASTNQTSMYLCASSLLGLAPTTDTQYFGPGTRLTVL.

The chain links TRBV27 to TRBJ2-1; 7 positions match TRBD2. Looked up from germline, CDR1 is MNHEY and CDR2 is SMNVEV (reference sequence). Losses at the gene ends were 3 bases for V and 8 bases for J; bases not matched to a gene: 4. The CDR3 is made up of 13 amino acids. The CDR3 is CASSFLGGDEQFF. CDR3 sequence (DNA): TGTGCCAGCAGTTTTCTGGGGGGGGATGAGCAGTTCTTC.

The V gene is TRBV2, the J gene TRBJ2-7; 12 positions agree with TRBD2. The V gene end was trimmed by 6 bases and the J gene end by 2 bases; junction bases not matched to a gene: 5. The CDR3 totals 15 residues. In germline, CDR1 is SNHLY, CDR2 FYNNEI. CDR3 coding DNA: TGTGCCAGCAGGTGGGGACTAGCGGGCACCTACGAGCAGTACTTC. This translates into CASRWGLAGTYEQYF.

CDR3 in DNA: TGTGCCAGCAGCCAAGACGGTTCTACGGTCTACGAGCAGTACTTC. This codes for CASSQDGSTVYEQYF. The V and J genes are TRBV14 and TRBJ2-7, with D uncertain. The CDR3 sequence is 15 residues long. V lost 0 bases, J lost 3 bases, and 12 bases lay in between. Per germline, CDR1 SGHDN and CDR2 FVKESK.

The chain carries TRBV11-2 and TRBJ2-7; TRBD2 aligns across 9 bases. The CDR3 length is 15 residues. The V gene's germline CDR1 is SGHAT and CDR2 FQNNGV. V was pared by 5 bases and J by 4 bases, with 9 bases of the junction left unmatched. The chain's CDR3 is CASSRGSGRRYEQYF. For the CDR3, the DNA is TGTGCCAGCAGCCGGGGGAGCGGGAGGAGGTACGAGCAGTACTTC.

V gene TRBV4-3 combines with J gene TRBJ2-3, with 10 nucleotides matching TRBD2. This CDR3 is built from 19 residues. V lost 0 bases and J lost 2; bases outside the gene matches: 11. Germline V gives CDR1 LGHNA, CDR2 YSLEER. CDR3 sequence: CASSQDLGLAGADTDTQYF. The CDR3 region has the DNA TGCGCCAGCAGCCAAGATTTGGGCCTAGCGGGAGCCGACACAGATACGCAGTATTTT.

The chain has TRBV13 and TRBJ1-4; 7 nucleotides line up with TRBD1. The CDR3 totals 13 residues. From germline, CDR1 is PRHDT and CDR2 FYEKMQ (reference sequence). V shed 1 base and J 7 bases; nucleotides not matched to a gene: 0. CDR3 residues: CASSLDRGEKLFF. CDR3 DNA: TGTGCCAGCAGCTTAGACAGGGGTGAAAAACTGTTTTTT.

The rearrangement links TRBV7-7 to TRBJ2-7; 7 bases match TRBD2. Per germline, CDR1 SSHAT and CDR2 FNYEAQ (reference sequence). This CDR3 has 13 amino acids. Germline trimming cut 3 bases from V and 3 bases from J; bases unmatched to any gene: 2. In nucleotides, the CDR3 is TGTGCCAGCAGCTTGGGGAGGGGCTACGAGCAGTACTTC. This gives the protein CASSLGRGYEQYF. The whole variable domain, filled in from reference TRBV7-7 and TRBJ2-7, reads GAGVSQSPRYKVTKRGQDVTLRCDPISSHATLYWYQQALGQGPEFLTYFNYEAQPDKSGLPSDRFSAERPEGSISTLTIQRTEQRDSAMYRCASSLGRGYEQYFGPGTRLTVT.

As for this clone: The junction and the germline gene differ at one end; a read error may be behind it. The genes are TRBV28 and TRBJ2-7, with D possibly called TRBD1 or TRBD2 (5 bases each). CDR1 and CDR2 (germline): MDHEN, SYDVKM. This CDR3 comprises 12 residues. The chain's CDR3 is CASSPYRDDQYF. For the CDR3, the DNA is TGTGCCAGCAGTCCATACCGGGACGATCAGTACTTC.

CDR3 sequence (DNA): TGTGCCAGCAGCTTAGTTGCGGGAGGGGAGGGAAATGAGCAGTTCTTC. Protein sequence: CASSLVAGGEGNEQFF. The chain uses TRBV7-9 and TRBJ2-1, with TRBD2 matching 9 bases. Germline V lookup: CDR1 SEHNR, CDR2 FQNEAQ (reference sequence). The CDR3 loop spans 16 amino acids. V dropped 1 base and J dropped 7; count of bases not matched to a gene: 8.

The V gene is TRBV7-9, the J gene TRBJ2-3, with 14 bases lining up with TRBD2. The V gene end was trimmed by 1 base and the J gene end by 6 bases; junction bases not matched to a gene: 3. CDR1 and CDR2 (germline): SEHNR, FQNEAQ (reference sequence). This CDR3 has 16 residues. CDR3 coding DNA: TGTGCCAGCAGCTTAGGCGGGACTAGCGGGGGTGATACGCAGTATTTT. Its translation is CASSLGGTSGGDTQYF.

The chain carries TRBV19 and TRBJ2-7; D is unclear. V was pared by 7 bases and J by 3 bases, with 10 bases between. Germline assignment: CDR1 LNHDA and CDR2 SQIVND (reference sequence). This CDR3 spans 12 amino acids. The CDR3 loop is CASNELLYEQYF. DNA for the CDR3: TGTGCCAGTAACGAGCTACTCTACGAGCAGTACTTC.

The V gene is TRBV19, the J gene TRBJ1-4; D unresolved. The V gene's germline CDR1 is LNHDA and CDR2 SQIVND (reference sequence). The V gene lost 1 base and the J gene lost 3 bases, with 15 bases spanning the gap. CDR3 length: 17 amino acids. CDR3 bases: TGTGCCAGTAGTATAGGACGCCCGGACGTAGCTAATGAAAAACTGTTTTTT. This translates into CASSIGRPDVANEKLFF.

The chain has TRBV21-1 and TRBJ1-5; the D call TRBD1 from the table was never checked on the DNA. TRBV21-1 corresponds to a pseudogene. This CDR3 contains 17 residues. The CDR3 is CASSLKGGRKSNQPQHF. The CDR3 DNA reads as TGTGCCAGCAGCCTTAAAGGGGGCAGGAAGAGCAATCAGCCCCAGCATTTT.